The table lists the clone carrying this TCR beta chain with a few counts. Its specificity is unknown. Looked up from germline, CDR1 is MNHEY and CDR2 is SMNVEV (reference sequence). The CDR3 extends over 16 amino acids. Trimming cost V 6 bases and J 2 bases, with 18 bases left between them. The second PCR ran about 6 to 12 cycles with a sample-barcoded 5' primer and J-beta primers. Every single cDNA molecule received a tag from a template-switch adaptor with 12 random nucleotides. MiXCR was run by TCRdb on the 5' RACE reads, yielding one entry per CDR3 protein. Of 790,000 or so distinct CDR3 sequences listed, about 45% are singletons. This entry belongs to a study of blood T cells in healthy people across ages. Study background: About one barcoded beta molecule was captured per two T cells (by template switching).

Study outcomes and limitations: Not knowing donor CMV status may have confounded expanded clonotype changes.

The chain joins TRBV27 to TRBJ2-3; D gene uncertain. This TCR came from a man older than 75 in good health. Material for sequencing was blood. The CDR3 nucleotides read TGTGCCAGCAGCTTTCGCCCGTCGGGCTACACAGATACGCAGTATTTT. Encoded protein: CASSFRPSGYTDTQYF.